This T cell receptor beta chain was recovered during a study of blood T cell repertoires in COVID-19. Study background: Samples representing acute and convalescent COVID-19 were sourced from the United States, Italy and Spain. PBMCs, B-cell-depleted T cells, or T cells were the source of the cDNA or gDNA that made up the material.

One Seattle source followed patients from active infection through their disease course. The CDR3 sequence is 15 residues long. The V and J ends lost 4 bases and 3 bases, in that order; junction bases with no gene match: 5. CDR1 and CDR2 (germline): KGHDR, SFDVKD. As handled by the study authors: Reference gene primer amplification gave nucleated cell count estimates. Sequencing used immunoSEQ multiplex PCR; TCRdb keeps in-frame clones, though not all of them. V, J and clone size were drawn from that table, and D and trimming were deduced from the DNA. The sample has about 170,000 clones; around nine tenths are singletons.

The material sequenced was peripheral blood. The genes are TRBV24-1 and TRBJ2-5; 9 nucleotides align to TRBD1. The receptor was isolated from a man aged 60-69 years with COVID-19, enrolled during active disease. CDR3 nucleotides: TGTGCCACCAGTGACCTCCGGACAGGGGAAGAGACCCAGTACTTC. Its translation: CATSDLRTGEETQYF.